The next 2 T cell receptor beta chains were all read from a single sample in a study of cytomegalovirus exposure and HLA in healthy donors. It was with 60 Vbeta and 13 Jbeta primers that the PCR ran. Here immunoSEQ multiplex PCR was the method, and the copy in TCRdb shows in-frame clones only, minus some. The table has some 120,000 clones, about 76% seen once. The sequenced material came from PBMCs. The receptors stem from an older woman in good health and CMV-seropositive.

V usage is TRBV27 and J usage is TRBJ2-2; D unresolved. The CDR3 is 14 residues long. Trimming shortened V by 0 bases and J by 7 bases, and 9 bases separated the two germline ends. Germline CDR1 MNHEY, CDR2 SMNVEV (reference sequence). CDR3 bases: TGTGCCAGCAGTTTATCAGTGTACGGCGGGGAGCTGTTTTTT. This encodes CASSLSVYGGELFF.

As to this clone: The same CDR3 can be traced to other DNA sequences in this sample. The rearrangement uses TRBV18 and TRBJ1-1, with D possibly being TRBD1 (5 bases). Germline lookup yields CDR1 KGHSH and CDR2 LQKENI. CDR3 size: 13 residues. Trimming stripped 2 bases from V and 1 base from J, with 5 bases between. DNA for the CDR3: TGTGCCAGCTCACCAGGACAGAACACTGAAGCTTTCTTT. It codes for CASSPGQNTEAFF.